The 4 T cell receptor beta chains below all came from one sample that was sequenced in a study of blood T cells in healthy people across ages. Together with a sample-barcoded 5' primer, a J-beta primer mix was included in a second PCR lasting roughly 6 to 12 cycles. TCRdb reprocessed the 5' RACE reads with MiXCR, giving one entry per CDR3 protein. The sample lists approximately 790,000 distinct CDR3 sequences, around 62% seen once, with about a quarter in the top ten. Specimen: blood. These receptors were taken from a young man in good health.

The genes are TRBV5-1 and TRBJ2-5; the match to TRBD1 covers 10 bases. This CDR3 has 14 residues. The germline V gene encodes CDR1 SGHRS and CDR2 YFSETQ. V lost 4 bases, J lost 3 bases, and 3 bases stayed unmatched. The CDR3 DNA reads as TGCGCCAGCAGCGGCGGACAGGGGGAAGAGACCCAGTACTTC. Translated, it gives CASSGGQGEETQYF.

V and J are TRBV18 and TRBJ1-1; 10 bases are a match to TRBD1. The CDR3 runs to 13 residues. Germline V gene sequence: CDR1 KGHSH, CDR2 LQKENI. V gave up 6 bases and J gave up 7 bases; unmatched junction bases: 5. CDR3 residues: CASSGTGANEAFF. In DNA, the CDR3 is TGTGCCAGCTCCGGGACAGGGGCTAATGAAGCTTTCTTT.

The genes are TRBV7-9 and TRBJ2-3; D uncertain. The germline V and J ends were trimmed by 11 bases and 3 bases, with 9 bases remaining between them. This CDR3 is built from 11 residues. Germline CDR1 SEHNR, CDR2 FQNEAQ (reference sequence). The CDR3 DNA sequence: TGTGCCGGTCAAGAGACAGATACGCAGTATTTT. The encoded protein is CAGQETDTQYF. Full variable domain (rest looked up from reference TRBV7-9 and TRBJ2-3): DTGVSQNPRHKITKRGQNVTFRCDPISEHNRLYWYRQTLGQGPEFLTYFQNEAQLEKSRLLSDRFSAERPKGSFSTLEIQRTEQGDSAMYLCAGQETDTQYFGPGTRLTVL.

This chain uses TRBV7-2 with TRBJ2-1, with 9 bases identical to TRBD1. The germline V gene encodes CDR1 SGHTA and CDR2 FQGNSA. This CDR3 is built from 15 residues. The junction had 7 bases not matched to a gene; V was cut back by 3 bases and J by 7 bases. The CDR3: CASSLSGTGINEQFF. The CDR3 coding sequence is TGTGCCAGCAGCTTGTCCGGGACAGGGATTAATGAGCAGTTCTTC.